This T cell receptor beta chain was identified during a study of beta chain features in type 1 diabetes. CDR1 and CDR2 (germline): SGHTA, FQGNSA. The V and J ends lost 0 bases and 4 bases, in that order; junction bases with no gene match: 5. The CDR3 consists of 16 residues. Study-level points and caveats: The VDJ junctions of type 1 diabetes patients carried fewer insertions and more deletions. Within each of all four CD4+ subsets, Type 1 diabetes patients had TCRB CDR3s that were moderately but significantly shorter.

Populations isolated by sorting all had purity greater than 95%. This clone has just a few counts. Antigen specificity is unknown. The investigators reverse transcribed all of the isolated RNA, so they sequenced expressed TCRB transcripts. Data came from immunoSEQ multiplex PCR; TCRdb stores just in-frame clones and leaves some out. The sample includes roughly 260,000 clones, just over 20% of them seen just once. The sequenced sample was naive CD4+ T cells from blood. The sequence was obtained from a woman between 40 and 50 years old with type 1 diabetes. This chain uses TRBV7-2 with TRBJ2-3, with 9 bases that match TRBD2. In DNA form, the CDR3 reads TGTGCCAGCAGCTTAGCGGGGACTAGCAGGGCAGATACGCAGTATTTT. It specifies CASSLAGTSRADTQYF.